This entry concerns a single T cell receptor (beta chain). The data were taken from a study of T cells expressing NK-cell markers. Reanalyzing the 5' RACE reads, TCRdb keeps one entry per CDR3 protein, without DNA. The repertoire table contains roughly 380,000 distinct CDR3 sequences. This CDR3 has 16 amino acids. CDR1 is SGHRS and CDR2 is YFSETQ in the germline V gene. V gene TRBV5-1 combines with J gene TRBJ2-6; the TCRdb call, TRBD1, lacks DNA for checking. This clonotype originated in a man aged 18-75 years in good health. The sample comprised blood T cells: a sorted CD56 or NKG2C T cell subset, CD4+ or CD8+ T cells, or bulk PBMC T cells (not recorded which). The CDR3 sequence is CASSFGQFSGANVLTF.